Listed below are T cell receptor beta chains from one sample, sequenced in a study of molecular identifiers for immune sequencing clone quantification. MiXCR, applied by TCRdb to the PCR reads, yields one record per CDR3 protein. The profile shows some 65,000 distinct CDR3 sequences, about a fifth of them singletons. Sample: naive CD8+ T cells from blood, with Jurkat cell RNA spiked in. These receptors were obtained from a human donor in good health. Some libraries in this study had Jurkat cell RNA spiked in. CDR3s include the opening cysteine and the closing phenylalanine or tryptophan. The order of the fields is D gene, V gene, J gene, clone size, CDR3 protein, CDR3 DNA. A D gene is named only where the DNA matches it firmly. Size is omitted from some rows. Given values are once, few, many or a class for expanded clones.

d_call: .
v_call: TRBV11-2
j_call: TRBJ2-7
clone_size: .
cdr3_aa: CASSLRPIYEQYF
cdr3_nt: TGTGCCAGCAGCTTGAGGCCGATCTACGAGCAGTACTTC

d_call: TRBD2
v_call: TRBV11-2
j_call: TRBJ2-3
clone_size: many
cdr3_aa: CASSQLAGGPSDTQYF
cdr3_nt: TGTGCCAGCAGCCAACTAGCGGGAGGGCCGTCAGATACGCAGTATTTT

d_call: .
v_call: TRBV28
j_call: TRBJ2-7
clone_size: many
cdr3_aa: CASSLTVSYEQYF
cdr3_nt: TGTGCCAGCAGTTTGACAGTCTCCTACGAGCAGTACTTC

d_call: TRBD2
v_call: TRBV27
j_call: TRBJ2-7
clone_size: many
cdr3_aa: CASSSKGTSVEQYF
cdr3_nt: TGTGCCAGCAGCTCGAAGGGGACTAGCGTCGAGCAGTACTTC

d_call: .
v_call: TRBV7-8
j_call: TRBJ1-1
clone_size: many
cdr3_aa: CASSYNRQMNTEAFF
cdr3_nt: TGTGCCAGCAGCTACAACAGACAGATGAACACTGAAGCTTTCTTT

d_call: .
v_call: TRBV28
j_call: TRBJ1-1
clone_size: many
cdr3_aa: CASRIQGDTEAFF
cdr3_nt: TGTGCCAGCAGGATACAGGGCGACACTGAAGCTTTCTTT

d_call: TRBD2
v_call: TRBV7-9
j_call: TRBJ2-1
clone_size: many
cdr3_aa: CASSSLKGSLAGVANEQFF
cdr3_nt: TGTGCCAGCAGCTCTCTTAAAGGGAGCCTAGCGGGAGTTGCGAATGAGCAGTTCTTC

d_call: TRBD2
v_call: TRBV27
j_call: TRBJ2-5
clone_size: many
cdr3_aa: CASSTTSGRPGDGTQYF
cdr3_nt: TGTGCCAGCAGCACAACTAGCGGGAGGCCGGGGGATGGGACCCAGTACTTC

d_call: TRBD1
v_call: TRBV6-5
j_call: TRBJ1-5
clone_size: many
cdr3_aa: CASSYGTGVSNQPQHF
cdr3_nt: TGTGCCAGCAGTTACGGGACAGGGGTGAGCAATCAGCCCCAGCATTTT

d_call: .
v_call: TRBV7-9
j_call: TRBJ1-1
clone_size: once
cdr3_aa: CASSFPWDPNTEAFF
cdr3_nt: TGTGCCAGCAGCTTTCCTTGGGACCCGAACACTGAAGCTTTCTTT

d_call: .
v_call: TRBV7-8
j_call: TRBJ2-7
clone_size: few
cdr3_aa: CASSLASSYEQYF
cdr3_nt: TGTGCCAGCAGCTTAGCGAGCTCCTACGAGCAGTACTTC

d_call: .
v_call: TRBV24-1
j_call: TRBJ2-1
clone_size: few
cdr3_aa: CATSDQGSYNEQFF
cdr3_nt: TGTGCCACCAGTGATCAGGGCTCCTACAATGAGCAGTTCTTC

d_call: .
v_call: TRBV3-1
j_call: TRBJ1-5
clone_size: many
cdr3_aa: CASSQESQPQHF
cdr3_nt: TGTGCCAGCAGCCAAGAATCTCAGCCCCAGCATTTT

d_call: .
v_call: TRBV6-5
j_call: TRBJ1-1
clone_size: many
cdr3_aa: CASSYQMGGWLLF
cdr3_nt: TGTGCCAGCAGTTACCAGATGGGGGGGTGGCTTCTCTTT

d_call: .
v_call: TRBV20-1
j_call: TRBJ2-7
clone_size: many
cdr3_aa: CSAPRGGASYEQYF
cdr3_nt: TGCAGTGCTCCGCGTGGGGGCGCCTCCTACGAGCAGTACTTC

d_call: TRBD2
v_call: TRBV3-1
j_call: TRBJ2-7
clone_size: many
cdr3_aa: CASSLGTSSHYEQYF
cdr3_nt: TGTGCCAGCAGCCTAGGGACTAGCTCCCACTACGAGCAGTACTTC

d_call: TRBD2
v_call: TRBV19
j_call: TRBJ2-5
clone_size: many
cdr3_aa: CASSPAPVLSSGTNQETQYF
cdr3_nt: TGTGCCAGTAGCCCGGCCCCCGTCCTTTCTAGCGGGACTAACCAAGAGACCCAGTACTTC

d_call: .
v_call: TRBV11-2
j_call: TRBJ2-1
clone_size: many
cdr3_aa: CASSLGVEQFF
cdr3_nt: TGTGCCAGCAGCTTAGGGGTTGAGCAGTTCTTC

d_call: .
v_call: TRBV7-2
j_call: TRBJ1-3
clone_size: few
cdr3_aa: CASSLISGLSGSGDTIYF
cdr3_nt: TGTGCCAGCAGCTTAATATCGGGCCTCTCGGGGTCTGGAGACACCATATATTTT

d_call: .
v_call: TRBV12-3/TRBV12-4
j_call: TRBJ1-1
clone_size: many
cdr3_aa: CASSFLGEGDTEAFF
cdr3_nt: TGTGCCAGCAGTTTTCTAGGGGAGGGAGACACTGAAGCTTTCTTT

d_call: .
v_call: TRBV10-3
j_call: TRBJ2-2
clone_size: many
cdr3_aa: CAISEKTNTGELFF
cdr3_nt: TGTGCCATCAGTGAGAAGACGAACACCGGGGAGCTGTTTTTT

d_call: .
v_call: TRBV6-2/TRBV6-3
j_call: TRBJ1-3
clone_size: .
cdr3_aa: CASSYAPGDTIYF
cdr3_nt: TGTGCCAGCAGTTATGCCCCCGGAGACACCATATATTTT

d_call: TRBD1
v_call: TRBV19
j_call: TRBJ2-5
clone_size: .
cdr3_aa: CASSIDWVGGEGETQYF
cdr3_nt: TGTGCCAGTAGTATAGATTGGGTAGGGGGCGAAGGCGAGACCCAGTACTTC

d_call: TRBD1
v_call: TRBV7-9
j_call: TRBJ1-2
clone_size: few
cdr3_aa: CASSGGTANDRLYGYTF
cdr3_nt: TGTGCCAGCAGCGGAGGGACAGCCAACGATCGTCTCTATGGCTACACCTTC

d_call: TRBD1
v_call: TRBV12-3/TRBV12-4
j_call: TRBJ2-7
clone_size: many
cdr3_aa: CASSFRGQGVYEQYF
cdr3_nt: TGTGCCAGCAGTTTTAGGGGACAGGGGGTGTACGAGCAGTACTTC

d_call: .
v_call: TRBV4-1
j_call: TRBJ2-7
clone_size: few
cdr3_aa: CASSQSERLLDEQYF
cdr3_nt: TGCGCCAGCAGCCAATCGGAACGGCTCCTTGACGAGCAGTACTTC

d_call: TRBD1
v_call: TRBV5-6
j_call: TRBJ2-7
clone_size: few
cdr3_aa: CASSLGQGFYEQYF
cdr3_nt: TGTGCCAGCAGCCTAGGACAGGGATTCTACGAGCAGTACTTC

d_call: .
v_call: TRBV12-3/TRBV12-4
j_call: TRBJ2-5
clone_size: many
cdr3_aa: CASSFSLAAHQETQYF
cdr3_nt: TGTGCCAGCAGTTTTTCGCTGGCCGCGCACCAAGAGACCCAGTACTTC

d_call: .
v_call: TRBV5-4
j_call: TRBJ2-3
clone_size: many
cdr3_aa: CASKFWGESTDTQYF
cdr3_nt: TGTGCCAGCAAATTCTGGGGCGAGAGCACAGATACGCAGTATTTT

d_call: TRBD2
v_call: TRBV20-1
j_call: TRBJ2-3
clone_size: many
cdr3_aa: CSASLVSGGRDPSDTQYF
cdr3_nt: TGCAGTGCTAGCCTTGTTTCTGGCGGGAGGGATCCGTCAGATACGCAGTATTTT

d_call: TRBD1
v_call: TRBV12-3/TRBV12-4
j_call: TRBJ1-2
clone_size: .
cdr3_aa: CAGSPGTGNYGYTF
cdr3_nt: TGTGCCGGCAGCCCCGGGACAGGAAACTATGGCTACACCTTC

d_call: .
v_call: TRBV24-1
j_call: TRBJ2-1
clone_size: many
cdr3_aa: CATSVGRNEQFF
cdr3_nt: TGTGCCACCAGTGTCGGACGGAATGAGCAGTTCTTC

d_call: .
v_call: TRBV11-2
j_call: TRBJ2-5
clone_size: .
cdr3_aa: CASSLALGDPLETQYF
cdr3_nt: TGTGCCAGCAGCTTAGCATTGGGTGACCCTTTGGAGACCCAGTACTTC

d_call: .
v_call: TRBV19
j_call: TRBJ1-5
clone_size: many
cdr3_aa: CASSIVLNQPQHF
cdr3_nt: TGTGCCAGTAGTATAGTCCTCAATCAGCCCCAGCATTTT

d_call: TRBD1
v_call: TRBV28
j_call: TRBJ1-5
clone_size: many
cdr3_aa: CASSEGQGLLNQPQHF
cdr3_nt: TGTGCCAGCAGCGAGGGACAGGGGCTCCTCAATCAGCCCCAGCATTTT

d_call: .
v_call: TRBV11-2
j_call: TRBJ1-1
clone_size: few
cdr3_aa: CASSLDTAAVEAFF
cdr3_nt: TGTGCCAGCAGCTTAGATACTGCAGCCGTTGAAGCTTTCTTT

d_call: .
v_call: TRBV14
j_call: TRBJ1-1
clone_size: many
cdr3_aa: CASSQGKGQTEAFF
cdr3_nt: TGTGCCAGCAGCCAAGGGAAAGGTCAGACTGAAGCTTTCTTT

d_call: .
v_call: TRBV28
j_call: TRBJ1-5
clone_size: many
cdr3_aa: CASSQGGNQPQHF
cdr3_nt: TGTGCCAGCAGTCAGGGAGGCAATCAGCCCCAGCATTTT

d_call: .
v_call: TRBV13
j_call: TRBJ2-1
clone_size: few
cdr3_aa: CASSLETGGNEQFF
cdr3_nt: TGTGCCAGCAGCTTAGAGACGGGCGGGAATGAGCAGTTCTTC

d_call: TRBD1
v_call: TRBV29-1
j_call: TRBJ1-1
clone_size: many
cdr3_aa: CSVERGGAENTEAFF
cdr3_nt: TGCAGCGTTGAACGAGGGGGCGCTGAGAACACTGAAGCTTTCTTT

d_call: TRBD1
v_call: TRBV28
j_call: TRBJ1-5
clone_size: many
cdr3_aa: CASSQHRGRDQPQHF
cdr3_nt: TGTGCCAGCAGCCAGCACAGGGGGCGAGATCAGCCCCAGCATTTT

d_call: .
v_call: TRBV11-2
j_call: TRBJ2-7
clone_size: many
cdr3_aa: CASSLDSSPWQYISYEQYF
cdr3_nt: TGTGCCAGCAGCTTAGATTCATCCCCCTGGCAGTATATTTCCTACGAGCAGTACTTC

d_call: TRBD2
v_call: TRBV5-6
j_call: TRBJ2-2
clone_size: many
cdr3_aa: CASRSLGLAKNTGELFF
cdr3_nt: TGTGCCAGCAGATCATTAGGACTAGCGAAGAACACCGGGGAGCTGTTTTTT

d_call: .
v_call: TRBV5-5
j_call: TRBJ1-6
clone_size: .
cdr3_aa: CASSLAGRAYNSPLHF
cdr3_nt: TGTGCCAGCAGCTTGGCGGGGAGGGCCTATAATTCACCCCTCCACTTT

d_call: TRBD2
v_call: TRBV7-9
j_call: TRBJ2-1
clone_size: many
cdr3_aa: CASSTADGTSSFSSYNEQFF
cdr3_nt: TGTGCCAGCAGCACCGCGGATGGGACTAGCTCTTTCAGCTCCTACAATGAGCAGTTCTTC